This T cell receptor (beta chain) was documented in a study of T cells of healthy individuals. This clonotype came up many times. One entry per CDR3 protein, called by TCRdb with MiXCR from the 5' RACE reads. The sample records 65,000 to 95,000 distinct CDR3 sequences, around 5.1% being singletons. The ends lost 3 bases at V and 4 bases at J; junction bases unmatched: 2. Germline CDR1 is MRHNA and CDR2 is SNTAGT. This CDR3 has 14 amino acids. The rearrangement links TRBV6-4 to TRBJ2-2; the match to TRBD2 covers 7 bases. The TCR sequence derives from a female donor in good health. The CDR3: CASSDGGSTGELFF. CDR3 bases: TGTGCCAGCAGTGATGGCGGGAGCACCGGGGAGCTGTTTTTT.